A selection of T cell receptor beta chains follows, all from one sample in a study of blood T cells in healthy people across ages. In TCRdb, the 5' RACE reads were re-called with MiXCR into one record per CDR3 protein. The sample lists some 1.7 million distinct CDR3 sequences, 28% seen once, with around 7.7% in the top ten. The sequenced sample consisted of blood. The receptors originated from a woman younger than 45 in good health. Both conserved end residues are part of each CDR3.

V gene | CDR3 length | CDR3 protein
TRBV11-2 | 16 | CASSLAGQGWVYEQYF
TRBV5-1 | 16 | CASSLLGGLLKETQYF
TRBV7-6 | 14 | CASRAGTGPSPLHF
TRBV30 | 13 | CAWSVLRGVEQYF
TRBV6-5 | 17 | CASSYSRPPTPPTEQYF
TRBV6-2/TRBV6-3 | 12 | CASKTEENEQFF
TRBV3-1 | 20 | CASSQFLLEQAPRGNQPQHF
TRBV7-6 | 15 | CASSLGRGGNAEAFF
TRBV2 | 12 | CASSMDGQPQHF
TRBV12-3/TRBV12-4 | 13 | CASQRGGAYEQYF
TRBV20-1 | 17 | CSARDRIVQGRNSPLHF
TRBV6-1 | 16 | CASSGLAGGANNEQFF
TRBV5-1 | 15 | CASSLGQGANNEQFF
TRBV7-9 | 14 | CASSRTDRNQPQHF
TRBV5-1 | 15 | CASSLMIGGQETQYF
TRBV29-1 | 10 | CSGGPGSRFF
TRBV20-1 | 16 | CSATGTGASSDYGYTF
TRBV24-1 | 16 | CATSDGDRASNQPQHF
TRBV9 | 19 | CASSPRLAGGRPRTDTQYF
TRBV2 | 16 | CASSETGGAILYEQYF
TRBV7-6 | 15 | CASSLARISGIPQYF
TRBV6-2/TRBV6-3 | 12 | CASSYSGTGQYF
TRBV20-1 | 16 | CSARGAGQGADYGYTF
TRBV28 | 12 | CASSSNLEAQYF
TRBV28 | 12 | CATLRDVSPLHF
TRBV4-1 | 16 | CASSQNTAAGNQPQHF
TRBV7-2 | 15 | CASSSAAGTRYEQYF
TRBV6-5 | 13 | CASSQGQVYEQYF
TRBV14 | 16 | CASSQDGSLAGQTQYF
TRBV6-1 | 14 | CASINSGYGTEEYF
TRBV2 | 15 | CASSGASRNTGELFF
TRBV7-2 | 15 | CASSVDSLPGNTIYF
TRBV29-1 | 16 | CSVDTGTRGGSDTQYF
TRBV5-1 | 19 | CASPVIQGDDTAATDTQYF
TRBV12-3/TRBV12-4 | 16 | CASRTSEGPRRGEQYF
TRBV7-2 | 15 | CASSLKGQMNTEAFF
TRBV4-3 | 13 | CASSHHDLGEAFF
TRBV6-2/TRBV6-3 | 12 | CASSYVVETQYF
TRBV20-1 | 15 | CSATEATGGAYEQYF
TRBV4-2 | 14 | CASSQGVANYGYTF
TRBV28 | 13 | CASNTGHTYEQYF
TRBV3-1 | 15 | CASSQGRAGSYGYTF
TRBV4-2 | 15 | CASSQDRTGANVLTF
TRBV5-1 | 17 | CASSRAPSGGARDEQYF
TRBV12-3/TRBV12-4 | 17 | CASSLSGDRGLPGELFF
TRBV5-6 | 18 | CASSRDRGILLSYNEQFF
TRBV5-1 | 15 | CASSFQTSGPSEQFF
TRBV7-9 | 11 | CASSRVSEAFF
TRBV12-5 | 11 | CASGLREKLFF
TRBV4-1 | 19 | CASSQVMGQGAYSNQPQHF
TRBV9 | 17 | CASSVQSSTTNTGELFF
TRBV15 | 15 | CATSGRVSGANVLTF
TRBV27 | 13 | CASSLRTGYGYTF
TRBV6-6 | 17 | CASSYTSTDRPFNEQYF
TRBV19 | 13 | CVSSSQGTHEQFF
TRBV7-6 | 14 | CASSLAPTGSENTF